These 24 T cell receptor beta chains came from one sample sequenced in a study of radiotherapy plus CTLA-4 blockade in lung cancer. This table comes from immunoSEQ multiplex PCR, and its TCRdb copy is limited to in-frame clones, with some not included. This table has about 76,000 clones, over 70% appearing once. The sample here was peripheral blood, taken from a patient treated with radiotherapy plus ipilimumab. The receptors originated from a human donor with non-small cell lung cancer whose response to radiotherapy plus ipilimumab could not be evaluated. Some clones in this sample may be carry-over from other donors' samples.

The gene calls are TRBV18 and TRBJ2-2; possibly TRBD2 for D (6 bases). This CDR3 is built from 16 residues. Trimming took off 2 bases at V and 6 bases at J, with 16 bases between the two ends. The germline gives CDR1 KGHSH, CDR2 LQKENI. CDR3 in DNA: TGTGCCAGCTCACCAGCCAGCGGGTTCTCTTCCGGGGAGCTGTTTTTT. This encodes CASSPASGFSSGELFF. Supplemented by reference TRBV18 and TRBJ2-2, the full variable domain reads NAGVMQNPRHLVRRRGQEARLRCSPMKGHSHVYWYRQLPEEGLKFMVYLQKENIIDESGMPKERFSAEFPKEGPSILRIQQVVRGDSAAYFCASSPASGFSSGELFFGEGSRLTVL.

The V gene is TRBV28, the J gene TRBJ2-5; TRBD2 aligns across 7 bases. The CDR3 runs to 13 residues. Per germline, CDR1 MDHEN and CDR2 SYDVKM. Trimming at V came to 6 bases and at J to 5 bases, leaving 6 bases not matched to a gene. CDR3 DNA: TGTGCCAGCAGCCCGGCGGGGGTCGAGACCCAGTACTTC. Amino acid sequence: CASSPAGVETQYF. Using reference TRBV28 and TRBJ2-5 for the parts outside the CDR3, the full variable domain is DVKVTQSSRYLVKRTGEKVFLECVQDMDHENMFWYRQDPGLGLRLIYFSYDVKMKEKGDIPEGYSVSREKKERFSLILESASTNQTSMYLCASSPAGVETQYFGPGTRLLVL.

J is TRBJ1-6 and V is TRBV18; 8 bases agree with TRBD1. The ends lost 4 bases at V and 10 bases at J; junction bases unmatched: 9. The CDR3 totals 15 residues. Looked up from germline, CDR1 is KGHSH and CDR2 is LQKENI. For the CDR3, the DNA is TGTGCCAGCTCACAGACAGGGGCCGATCGATCACCCCTCCACTTT. Protein: CASSQTGADRSPLHF.

The J gene is TRBJ2-3, the V gene TRBV6-5, with a weak D call TRBD2 (6 bases). The CDR3 is made up of 15 amino acids. CDR1 is MNHEY and CDR2 is SVGAGI in the germline V gene. The ends were cut back, 2 bases at V and 4 bases at J, with 13 bases in the middle. CDR3 DNA sequence: TGTGCCAGCAGTTACGTGGGAGGTTATTCAGATACGCAGTATTTT. Residues: CASSYVGGYSDTQYF.

This sequence joins TRBV2 and TRBJ1-6; D may be TRBD1 (6 bases). The V gene's germline CDR1 is SNHLY and CDR2 FYNNEI. Trimming pared 4 bases from V and 8 bases from J, leaving 12 bases between. This CDR3 has 14 amino acids. DNA of the CDR3: TGTGCCAGCAGTGGGCAGGGGTTTGATTCACCCCTCCACTTT. Protein sequence: CASSGQGFDSPLHF.

The V call is TRBV5-1, the J call TRBJ1-2; 7 bases line up with TRBD1. Per germline, CDR1 SGHRS and CDR2 YFSETQ. This CDR3 contains 14 residues. With V trimmed by 0 bases and J by 8 bases, 7 bases remained unmatched. CDR3 protein: CASSLGGQLLGYTF. In DNA form, the CDR3 reads TGCGCCAGCAGCTTGGGGGGACAGTTGCTAGGCTACACCTTC.

The sample holds a few counts of this clone. The chain links TRBV28 to TRBJ1-5, with 8 nucleotides matching TRBD1. V shed 5 bases and J 7 bases; nucleotides not matched to a gene: 13. CDR3 length equals 16 residues. From germline, CDR1 is MDHEN and CDR2 SYDVKM. The CDR3 bases are TGTGCCAGCAGTATCAGTCAGGGGGCGCCCGGACAGCCCCAGCATTTT. Its protein product is CASSISQGAPGQPQHF. The whole variable domain, remainder taken from reference TRBV28 and TRBJ1-5, is DVKVTQSSRYLVKRTGEKVFLECVQDMDHENMFWYRQDPGLGLRLIYFSYDVKMKEKGDIPEGYSVSREKKERFSLILESASTNQTSMYLCASSISQGAPGQPQHFGDGTRLSIL.

The chain is built from TRBV5-1 and TRBJ2-3; TRBD1 matches 12 bases. J gave up 4 bases and V 4 bases, and 7 bases lay outside the gene matches. This CDR3 contains 16 residues. Germline CDR1 reads SGHRS; CDR2 reads YFSETQ. CDR3 protein: CASSPSGTGGPDTQYF. Written as DNA, the CDR3 is TGCGCCAGCAGCCCCTCCGGGACAGGGGGCCCAGATACGCAGTATTTT.

The chain links TRBV2 to TRBJ2-7; 7 bases are a match to TRBD1. The CDR3 has 14 residues. CDR1 and CDR2 (germline): SNHLY, FYNNEI. Trimming took 3 bases from V and 3 from J; bases not matched to a gene: 5. The chain's CDR3 is CASSETGPYYEQYF. For the CDR3, the DNA is TGTGCCAGCAGTGAGACAGGGCCCTACTACGAGCAGTACTTC.

The J gene is TRBJ1-1, the V gene TRBV11-2; TRBD1 might be the D (5 bases). The V end lost 3 bases, the J end lost 6 bases, and 11 bases lay between the germline ends. This CDR3 is 13 amino acids long. Germline loops: CDR1 SGHAT, CDR2 FQNNGV. CDR3 sequence reads: CASSLDMWPEAFF. The CDR3 region has the DNA TGTGCCAGCAGCTTGGACATGTGGCCTGAAGCTTTCTTT.

The V gene is TRBV5-5, the J gene TRBJ1-1; 7 bases map to TRBD1. The CDR3 has 11 residues. Per the germline V gene, CDR1 is SGHKS and CDR2 is YYEKEE (reference sequence). After removal of 4 bases from V and 14 bases from J, the junction contained 8 bases not matched to a gene. The CDR3 protein is CASSQISDRFF. In DNA form, the CDR3 reads TGTGCCAGCAGCCAAATATCGGACAGGTTCTTT.

This chain uses TRBV4-1 with TRBJ1-4; TRBD1 aligns across 7 bases. After removal of 5 bases from V and 1 base from J, the junction contained 4 bases not matched to a gene. This CDR3 has 15 residues. Germline loops: CDR1 MGHRA, CDR2 YSYEKL. The chain's CDR3 is CASSSGGLTNEKLFF. CDR3 DNA: TGCGCCAGCAGCTCAGGGGGGCTAACTAATGAAAAACTGTTTTTT.

The gene calls are TRBV5-1 and TRBJ2-5, with D maybe TRBD2 (7 bases). This CDR3 spans 16 amino acids. V was shortened by 4 bases and J by 4 bases, with 20 bases between the two germline ends. Germline V gives CDR1 SGHRS, CDR2 YFSETQ. The CDR3 sequence: CASSGGGSSSIETQYF. The CDR3 bases are TGCGCCAGCAGCGGGGGGGGCAGTTCCTCAATAGAGACCCAGTACTTC.

This clone was counted a single time. CDR3 DNA sequence: TGTGCCACCAGCAGAGATCTAGAGACCCAGTACTTC. It codes for CATSRDLETQYF. The chain uses TRBV15 and TRBJ2-5; D uncertain. Trimming took off 0 bases at V and 4 bases at J, with 3 bases between the two ends. CDR1 and CDR2 (germline): LNHNV, YYDKDF (reference sequence). The CDR3 loop spans 12 amino acids.

This clone was counted between two and nine times. Other DNA sequences in this specimen translate into the identical CDR3. The chain couples TRBV18 to TRBJ1-6; D is possibly TRBD1 (6 bases). Germline V gene data show CDR1 as KGHSH and CDR2 as LQKENI. There are 15 residues in the CDR3. Trimming removed 3 bases at V and 7 bases at J, with 13 bases between. CDR3 in DNA: TGTGCCAGCTCACCGTCAGGGGCAATCAATTCACCCCTCCACTTT. This gives the protein CASSPSGAINSPLHF.

The J gene is TRBJ2-1, the V gene TRBV7-2; the match to TRBD2 covers 11 bases. With V trimmed by 1 base and J by 7 bases, 12 bases remained unmatched. The CDR3 runs to 18 residues. Germline CDR1 reads SGHTA; CDR2 reads FQGNSA. CDR3 DNA sequence: TGTGCCAGCAGCTTAGTAACCCCCATAGCGGGGGGGCGGAATGAGCAGTTCTTC. The encoded protein is CASSLVTPIAGGRNEQFF. The full variable domain, completed using reference TRBV7-2 and TRBJ2-1, is GAGVSQSPSNKVTEKGKDVELRCDPISGHTALYWYRQSLGQGLEFLIYFQGNSAPDKSGLPSDRFSAERTGGSVSTLTIQRTQQEDSAVYLCASSLVTPIAGGRNEQFFGPGTRLTVL.

In its sample, this clone was seen a few times. The genes are TRBV5-4 and TRBJ2-3; D might be TRBD1 (5 bases). CDR1 SGHNT and CDR2 YYREEE come from the germline V gene (reference sequence). V was shortened by 4 bases and J by 0 bases, with 12 bases between the two germline ends. The CDR3 is made up of 15 amino acids. DNA of the CDR3: TGTGCCAGCAGCCCCCTAGGGGTCAGCACAGATACGCAGTATTTT. This codes for CASSPLGVSTDTQYF.

The V gene is TRBV4-1, the J gene TRBJ2-7; 10 nucleotides agree with TRBD2. The CDR3 is 19 residues long. Germline V gives CDR1 MGHRA, CDR2 YSYEKL. V lost 0 bases and J lost 0; bases outside the gene matches: 11. CDR3 loop: CASSQDVSSGGRSSYEQYF. CDR3 bases: TGCGCCAGCAGCCAAGATGTGTCTAGCGGGGGCCGTAGCTCCTACGAGCAGTACTTC.

The chain recombines TRBV5-1 with TRBJ2-3, with 9 positions matching TRBD2. Per the germline V gene, CDR1 is SGHRS and CDR2 is YFSETQ. CDR3 length: 16 amino acids. The V gene end was trimmed by 6 bases and the J gene end by 7 bases; junction bases not matched to a gene: 15. The CDR3 region has the DNA TGCGCCAGCAACCCTGGAGGGCTTAGCGGGGGAAATACGCAGTATTTT. Encoded protein: CASNPGGLSGGNTQYF.

This chain connects TRBV9 to TRBJ2-2; D gene unclear. Germline lookup yields CDR1 SGDLS and CDR2 YYNGEE. This CDR3 is 15 amino acids long. Trimming left V 4 bases short and J 4 bases short, with 14 bases between. The CDR3 nucleotides read TGTGCCAGCAGCCCCCAACCGACAAGCACCGGGGAGCTGTTTTTT. This codes for CASSPQPTSTGELFF.

J is TRBJ1-3 and V is TRBV5-1; D may be TRBD1 (6 bases). This CDR3 is built from 19 residues. The V end was cut by 1 base, the J end by 0 bases, with 20 bases between. In germline, CDR1 is SGHRS, CDR2 YFSETQ. The CDR3 loop is CASSLKEAGALSSGNTIYF. The CDR3 coding sequence is TGCGCCAGCAGCTTGAAGGAGGCGGGGGCTCTCAGCTCTGGAAACACCATATATTTT.

The chain links TRBV30 to TRBJ1-4; TRBD1 agrees at 8 bases. V shed 3 bases, J shed 7 bases, and the junction held 10 bases outside the gene matches. Germline CDR1 is GTSNPN and CDR2 is SVGIG (reference sequence). The CDR3 runs 15 residues. Written as DNA, the CDR3 is TGTGCCTGGAGATTGCCAGGGGGCACAATTGAAAAACTGTTTTTT. Translation gives CAWRLPGGTIEKLFF.

The chain joins TRBV4-2 to TRBJ2-5; 9 nucleotides agree with TRBD2. TRBJ2-7 explains the end of the DNA better; the J call may be wrong. This CDR3 spans 15 amino acids. Germline V gene lookup returns CDR1 LGHNA and CDR2 YNFKEQ. CDR3 in amino acids: CASSPSAGGRYEQYF. The CDR3, as DNA: TGTGCCAGCAGCCCCTCAGCGGGGGGTCGGTACGAGCAGTACTTC.

This clone has a handful of counts. Written as DNA, the CDR3 is TGTGCCAGCAGTCCACAGGGAAAGACTGAAGCTTTCTTT. This codes for CASSPQGKTEAFF. V gene TRBV6-1 combines with J gene TRBJ1-1; weak D call: TRBD1 (6 bases). Trimming took off 5 bases at V and 5 bases at J, with 12 bases between the two ends. Germline V gives CDR1 MNHNS, CDR2 SASEGT. CDR3 length: 13 residues.